Following are 30 T cell receptor beta chains from one sample sequenced in a study of blood T cells in healthy people across ages. A sample-barcoded 5' primer and a J-beta primer mix were used in a second PCR of roughly 6 to 12 cycles. TCRdb re-called the 5' RACE reads through MiXCR, storing one row per CDR3 protein. The sample holds 1.5 million to 2 million distinct CDR3 sequences, around 36% seen once. Material for sequencing was blood. The receptors come from a woman aged 25-40 years in good health.

This clonotype was found a few times. The gene calls are TRBV27 and TRBJ2-7, with a possible D match to TRBD2 (7 bases). V was shortened by 5 bases and J by 4 bases, with 21 bases between the two germline ends. This CDR3 has 16 residues. Germline V gene lookup returns CDR1 MNHEY and CDR2 SMNVEV (reference sequence). The DNA for the CDR3 is TGTGCCAGCAGTCGCTCCGGGGGGCCGGTGTCTTACGAGCAGTACTTC. This gives the protein CASSRSGGPVSYEQYF.

The chain has TRBV5-1 and TRBJ2-5, with 13 bases identical to TRBD2. The germline CDR1 and CDR2 sequences are SGHRS and YFSETQ. This CDR3 is 16 amino acids long. V lost 4 bases to trimming and J lost 1 base; unmatched junction nucleotides: 4. CDR3 protein: CASSNRLAGGQETQYF. DNA for the CDR3: TGCGCCAGCAGCAATAGACTAGCGGGGGGCCAAGAGACCCAGTACTTC.

This clonotype was seen at least ten times. This chain links TRBV7-9 with TRBJ2-7; 8 bases are a match to TRBD1. The germline V gene encodes CDR1 SEHNR and CDR2 FQNEAQ (reference sequence). The CDR3 sequence is 14 residues long. V lost 5 bases, J lost 1 base, and 4 bases stayed unmatched. The chain's CDR3 is CASSPRDRSYEQYF. CDR3 bases: TGTGCCAGCAGCCCTCGGGACAGGTCCTACGAGCAGTACTTC.

The V and J genes are TRBV9 and TRBJ2-7, with 7 bases lining up with TRBD1. The trim removed 3 bases at V and 4 bases at J, leaving 7 bases unmatched. CDR3 length: 14 residues. The germline V gene has CDR1 SGDLS and CDR2 YYNGEE. Written as DNA, the CDR3 is TGTGCCAGCAGCGCCAGGGGGAGTGGATACGAGCAGTACTTC. Translated: CASSARGSGYEQYF.

This clonotype was seen only a few times. The rearrangement uses TRBV27 and TRBJ1-6; TRBD1 might be the D (5 bases). Germline V lookup: CDR1 MNHEY, CDR2 SMNVEV (reference sequence). This CDR3 contains 14 residues. V was pared by 3 bases and J by 5 bases, with 8 bases between. CDR3 coding DNA: TGTGCCAGCAGTTTGTCCAGGGATAATTCACCCCTCCACTTT. Amino acids: CASSLSRDNSPLHF.

The gene calls are TRBV2 and TRBJ2-2; the D gene is possibly TRBD1 (6 bases). Germline V CDR1 and CDR2: SNHLY, FYNNEI. The CDR3 has 14 residues. Trimming removed 9 bases at V and 1 base at J, with 12 bases between. The CDR3 sequence is CASTGQMNTGELFF. Here the CDR3 DNA reads TGTGCCAGTACTGGACAGATGAACACCGGGGAGCTGTTTTTT.

The rearrangement links TRBV20-1 to TRBJ2-5, with 8 bases fitting TRBD2. From germline, CDR1 is DFQATT and CDR2 SNEGSKA (reference sequence). CDR3 length equals 14 residues. The J segment lost 5 bases and the V segment lost 0 bases, leaving 5 bases of the junction unmatched. CDR3 residues: CSARDPSGRETQYF. As DNA, the CDR3 is TGCAGTGCTAGAGACCCTAGCGGGCGGGAGACCCAGTACTTC.

The V call is TRBV20-1, the J call TRBJ2-1; the match to TRBD2 covers 8 bases. V shed 3 bases and J 10 bases; nucleotides not matched to a gene: 8. The CDR3 length is 13 residues. CDR1 is DFQATT, CDR2 SNEGSKA, per germline (reference sequence). The CDR3 nucleotides read TGCAGTGCTAGTTGGATAGCGGGACGAGAGCAGTTCTTC. Translating it yields CSASWIAGREQFF.

There are a few counts of this clonotype. The chain combines TRBV7-9 with TRBJ1-6, with D hard to call. This CDR3 is built from 16 residues. V was shortened by 5 bases and J by 5 bases, with 16 bases between the two germline ends. Germline V gives CDR1 SEHNR, CDR2 FQNEAQ (reference sequence). CDR3 DNA: TGTGCCAGCAGCACCACTGGCGGCAAGGATAATTCACCCCTCCACTTT. This codes for CASSTTGGKDNSPLHF.

There are a few counts of this clonotype. This chain connects TRBV2 to TRBJ2-1, with D uncertain. Between the trimmed V and J ends, which lost 4 bases and 5 bases, there was a span of 6 bases. The CDR3 has 12 residues. In germline, CDR1 is SNHLY, CDR2 FYNNEI. CDR3 residues: CASSGQDNEQFF. In nucleotides, the CDR3 is TGTGCCAGCAGTGGTCAGGACAATGAGCAGTTCTTC.

The V and J genes are TRBV20-1 and TRBJ2-1; D may match TRBD1 or TRBD2 (5 bases each). V was shortened by 4 bases and J by 6 bases, with 19 bases between the two germline ends. The germline V gene has CDR1 DFQATT and CDR2 SNEGSKA (reference sequence). The CDR3 runs 15 residues. The CDR3, as DNA: TGCAGTGCTATCGGGGCAGTTGGGTTTCCCAATGAGCAGTTCTTC. This codes for CSAIGAVGFPNEQFF.

The chain carries TRBV7-2 and TRBJ2-2; 7 bases match TRBD1. V was pared by 3 bases and J by 7 bases, with 8 bases of the junction left unmatched. CDR3 length equals 15 residues. Germline loops: CDR1 SGHTA, CDR2 FQGNSA. The CDR3 protein is CASSFQTGSLGELFF. CDR3 bases: TGTGCCAGCAGCTTCCAGACAGGGTCACTCGGGGAGCTGTTTTTT.

The V and J genes are TRBV11-1 and TRBJ2-5; a possible D gene is TRBD2 (5 bases). TRBJ2-7 matches the DNA end more closely, so the J call is doubtful. This CDR3 is 14 amino acids long. Per germline, CDR1 SGHAT and CDR2 FQDESV (reference sequence). The CDR3 nucleotides read TGTGCCAGCAGCTTAGGTGGTAGCGTCGACGAGCAGTACTTC. This encodes CASSLGGSVDEQYF.

Concerning this clonotype itself: Possible read error: a much larger clone is one base away. The chain has TRBV12-3 or TRBV12-4 and TRBJ2-1; D remains unclear. The V end lost 6 bases, the J end lost 2 bases, and 14 bases lay between the germline ends. The CDR3 extends over 15 amino acids. The CDR3 protein is CASRAIPTPYNEQFF. The CDR3 DNA sequence: TGTGCCAGCAGAGCGATCCCGACCCCCTACAATGAGCAGTTCTTC.

This chain joins TRBV6-1 and TRBJ1-2; the match to TRBD1 covers 7 bases. V lost 5 bases, J lost 5 bases, and 17 bases stayed unmatched. Germline CDR1 reads MNHNS; CDR2 reads SASEGT. CDR3 length: 17 amino acids. CDR3 in DNA: TGTGCCAGCAGTACATGGGACAGTCTTCTGCGCCTGTATGGCTACACCTTC. As protein: CASSTWDSLLRLYGYTF.

The rearrangement links TRBV9 to TRBJ1-4; perhaps TRBD1 as D (5 bases). Germline values: CDR1 SGDLS, CDR2 YYNGEE. V dropped 2 bases and J dropped 5 bases, with 13 bases sitting between them. The CDR3 extends over 15 amino acids. The CDR3: CASSVTGRSNEKLFF. In DNA form, the CDR3 reads TGTGCCAGCAGCGTTACGGGACGGTCGAATGAAAAACTGTTTTTT.

The chain is built from TRBV11-2 and TRBJ1-1; D is undetermined. Germline V CDR1 and CDR2: SGHAT, FQNNGV. Trimming stripped 7 bases from V and 5 bases from J, with 14 bases between. This CDR3 has 13 amino acids. CDR3 sequence: CASNREMGTEAFF. In DNA, the CDR3 is TGTGCCAGCAACCGGGAAATGGGGACTGAAGCTTTCTTT. The variable domain in full, with the rest retrieved from reference TRBV11-2 and TRBJ1-1, is EAGVAQSPRYKIIEKRQSVAFWCNPISGHATLYWYQQILGQGPKLLIQFQNNGVVDDSQLPKDRFSAERLKGVDSTLKIQPAKLEDSAVYLCASNREMGTEAFFGQGTRLTVV.

The chain combines TRBV5-6 with TRBJ2-7, with D possibly matching TRBD2 (5 bases). CDR1 is SGHDT and CDR2 is YYEEEE in the germline V gene. The CDR3 loop spans 15 amino acids. V was pared by 4 bases and J by 1 base, with 15 bases between. CDR3 loop: CASSLTLGISYEQYF. CDR3 sequence (DNA): TGTGCCAGCAGCCTAACCCTCGGGATTTCCTACGAGCAGTACTTC.

Only a few counts were recorded for this clonotype. V and J are TRBV7-9 and TRBJ2-7; no reliable D call. V was cut by 5 bases and J by 7 bases, with 21 bases left in between. The CDR3 contains 15 residues. Germline lookup yields CDR1 SEHNR and CDR2 FQNEAQ (reference sequence). In DNA form, the CDR3 reads TGTGCCAGCAGCCGCACAGAGGCTAGTGTTATGGAGCAGTACTTC. It is translated as CASSRTEASVMEQYF.

This clonotype was found a few times. At one of its ends the junction is not consistent with the germline gene, which may arise from a read error. CDR3: CASRLAGAAAEQYF. The DNA for the CDR3 is TGTGCCAGCAGGTTAGCGGGGGCCGCAGCCGAGCAGTACTTC. The chain combines TRBV12-3 or TRBV12-4 with TRBJ2-7, with 9 bases aligning to TRBD2. The CDR3 covers 14 residues.

The CDR3 DNA sequence: TGTGCCAGCAGTGGGGGGGGCGCCGGGGATACGCAGTATTTT. It codes for CASSGGGAGDTQYF. The chain combines TRBV6-4 with TRBJ2-3; D is perhaps TRBD2 (7 bases). This CDR3 spans 14 amino acids. Trimming cost V 4 bases and J 6 bases, with 14 bases left between them. Germline loops: CDR1 MRHNA, CDR2 SNTAGT.

This clonotype occurred many times. V usage is TRBV29-1 and J usage is TRBJ2-7; D possibly corresponds to TRBD2 (6 bases). Trimming left V 4 bases short and J 5 bases short, with 6 bases between. Germline V CDR1 and CDR2: SQVTM, ANQGSEA. The CDR3 loop spans 10 amino acids. The CDR3 region is CSVGGDEQYF. DNA of the CDR3: TGCAGCGTTGGCGGGGACGAGCAGTACTTC.

V gene TRBV4-1 combines with J gene TRBJ2-1, with TRBD2 matching over 7 bases. This CDR3 is built from 15 residues. With V trimmed by 2 bases and J by 6 bases, 7 bases remained unmatched. Per germline, CDR1 MGHRA and CDR2 YSYEKL. The CDR3 region has the DNA TGCGCCAGCAGCCAACGGACTAGTTCGATCAATGAGCAGTTCTTC. It translates to CASSQRTSSINEQFF.

The J gene is TRBJ2-1, the V gene TRBV12-3 or TRBV12-4; 8 positions agree with TRBD1. V gave up 5 bases and J gave up 8 bases; unmatched junction bases: 11. The CDR3 is made up of 15 amino acids. The CDR3 DNA sequence: TGTGCCAGCAGTCGAATGACAGGGGAGACGGATGAGCAGTTCTTC. Protein sequence: CASSRMTGETDEQFF.

The V gene is TRBV3-1, the J gene TRBJ2-1; 13 bases are a match to TRBD2. This CDR3 comprises 16 residues. The junction had 6 bases not matched to a gene; V was cut back by 1 base and J by 9 bases. Germline values: CDR1 LGHDT, CDR2 YNNKEL (reference sequence). CDR3 sequence: CASSQAQTSGRSEQFF. The CDR3 DNA follows: TGTGCCAGCAGCCAAGCTCAGACTAGCGGGAGGAGTGAGCAGTTCTTC.

The rearrangement links TRBV24-1 to TRBJ2-1; possibly TRBD1 or TRBD2 for D (5 bases each). The V end was cut by 4 bases, the J end by 6 bases, with 12 bases between. This CDR3 is 14 amino acids long. Germline V gene data show CDR1 as KGHDR and CDR2 as SFDVKD. CDR3 region: CATSDLSGPNEQFF. Written as DNA, the CDR3 is TGTGCCACCAGTGACCTCTCGGGGCCCAATGAGCAGTTCTTC.

V gene TRBV12-3 or TRBV12-4 combines with J gene TRBJ2-3; D might be TRBD1 (5 bases). The CDR3 length is 15 residues. Trimming removed 4 bases at V and 0 bases at J, with 11 bases between. The CDR3 protein is CASSWGKGSTDTQYF. For the CDR3, the DNA is TGTGCCAGCAGTTGGGGCAAGGGGAGCACAGATACGCAGTATTTT.

With regard to this clonotype: A read error may be the cause here, since a much bigger clone is one base away. The rearrangement uses TRBV20-1 and TRBJ2-7; D gene ambiguous. V gave up 0 bases and J gave up 7 bases, with 10 bases separating them. Germline CDR1 is DFQATT and CDR2 is SNEGSKA (reference sequence). There are 12 residues in the CDR3. In DNA form, the CDR3 reads TGCAGTGCTAGAGACTCCCGACGAGAGCAGTACTTC. Translated: CSARDSRREQYF.

The chain links TRBV7-6 to TRBJ2-2; perhaps D is TRBD1 or TRBD2 (5 bases each). The CDR3 runs to 15 residues. V was shortened by 2 bases and J by 3 bases, with 10 bases between the two germline ends. Germline V gives CDR1 SGHVS, CDR2 FNYEAQ. CDR3 coding DNA: TGTGCCAGCAGCTTAACCGGGACCCACACCGGGGAGCTGTTTTTT. Protein sequence: CASSLTGTHTGELFF.

This clonotype turned up a few times. The J gene is TRBJ2-5, the V gene TRBV20-1; TRBD2 agrees at 13 bases. Germline CDR1 is DFQATT and CDR2 is SNEGSKA (reference sequence). V gave up 3 bases and J gave up 6 bases; unmatched junction bases: 7. This CDR3 spans 15 amino acids. The CDR3 protein is CSASGLAGASQTQYF. CDR3 sequence (DNA): TGCAGTGCTAGTGGACTAGCGGGGGCATCACAGACCCAGTACTTC.